This is a list of T cell receptor beta chains from one sample in a study of cytomegalovirus exposure and HLA in healthy donors. Generated by immunoSEQ multiplex PCR, the TCRdb table keeps only in-frame clones and is missing some. This sample has about 90,000 clones, with roughly 72% found just once. The sample taken for sequencing was PBMCs. These receptors came from a man aged 30 to 45 in good health and CMV-seropositive. CDR3s include the opening cysteine and the closing phenylalanine or tryptophan. A D gene is named only where the DNA matches it firmly. Clone size appears in some rows only: once, few, many, or a class for an expanded clone.

CDR3aa: CASGEGFNAYEQYF; CDR3nt: TGTGCCAGCGGAGAGGGTTTTAACGCCTACGAGCAGTACTTC; j_gene: TRBJ2-7; abundance: NA; v_gene: TRBV6-1; d_gene: NA
CDR3aa: CSIAAQGSYEQYF; CDR3nt: TGCAGCATCGCGGCCCAGGGGTCCTACGAGCAGTACTTC; j_gene: TRBJ2-7; abundance: once; v_gene: TRBV29-1; d_gene: NA
CDR3aa: CAWSWAPNTGELFF; CDR3nt: TGTGCCTGGAGTTGGGCCCCGAACACCGGGGAGCTGTTTTTT; j_gene: TRBJ2-2; abundance: NA; v_gene: TRBV30; d_gene: NA
CDR3aa: CASSFSDREGSPLHF; CDR3nt: TGTGCCAGCAGTTTTTCGGACAGGGAAGGTTCACCCCTCCACTTT; j_gene: TRBJ1-6; abundance: few; v_gene: TRBV6-1; d_gene: TRBD1
CDR3aa: CSAGVAGTSSEAFF; CDR3nt: TGCAGCGCAGGCGTCGCCGGAACCTCTTCAGAAGCTTTCTTT; j_gene: TRBJ1-1; abundance: NA; v_gene: TRBV29-1; d_gene: NA
CDR3aa: CASSLTSRKTQYF; CDR3nt: TGTGCCAGCAGTTTAACTAGCCGGAAGACCCAGTACTTC; j_gene: TRBJ2-5; abundance: NA; v_gene: TRBV28; d_gene: NA
CDR3aa: CASSLQGAGTEAFF; CDR3nt: TGTGCCAGCAGTCTACAGGGGGCAGGCACTGAAGCTTTCTTT; j_gene: TRBJ1-1; abundance: few; v_gene: TRBV7-9; d_gene: TRBD1
CDR3aa: CASSLEDMFSNQPQHF; CDR3nt: TGTGCCAGCAGCTTAGAGGACATGTTTAGCAATCAGCCCCAGCATTTT; j_gene: TRBJ1-5; abundance: NA; v_gene: TRBV7-8; d_gene: NA
CDR3aa: CASSFQGVSYEQYF; CDR3nt: TGTGCCAGCAGCTTTCAGGGGGTTTCCTACGAGCAGTACTTC; j_gene: TRBJ2-7; abundance: NA; v_gene: TRBV5-6; d_gene: TRBD1
CDR3aa: CASSSVGTTALTSNQPQHF; CDR3nt: TGTGCCAGCAGCTCGGTGGGGACAACCGCTTTAACAAGCAATCAGCCCCAGCATTTT; j_gene: TRBJ1-5; abundance: NA; v_gene: TRBV7-9; d_gene: NA
CDR3aa: CASSRQGQGSSTDTQYF; CDR3nt: TGTGCCAGCAGCCGTCAGGGGCAGGGCTCTAGCACAGATACGCAGTATTTT; j_gene: TRBJ2-3; abundance: NA; v_gene: TRBV9; d_gene: NA
CDR3aa: CASRVGQQNIQYF; CDR3nt: TGTGCCAGCAGGGTAGGACAGCAAAACATTCAGTACTTC; j_gene: TRBJ2-4; abundance: once; v_gene: TRBV6-1; d_gene: NA
CDR3aa: CASGRGISGANVLTF; CDR3nt: TGCGCCAGCGGGAGGGGGATCTCTGGGGCCAACGTCCTGACTTTC; j_gene: TRBJ2-6; abundance: few; v_gene: TRBV5-1; d_gene: NA
CDR3aa: CASSLVSGTDTQYF; CDR3nt: TGTGCCAGCAGCTTGGTGAGCGGGACAGATACGCAGTATTTT; j_gene: TRBJ2-3; abundance: NA; v_gene: TRBV5-6; d_gene: NA
CDR3aa: CASSSSSGSSYNEQFF; CDR3nt: TGTGCCAGCAGCTCCTCAAGCGGGAGCTCCTACAATGAGCAGTTCTTC; j_gene: TRBJ2-1; abundance: NA; v_gene: TRBV11-1; d_gene: TRBD2
CDR3aa: CASSPRLAGVAGSQYF; CDR3nt: TGTGCCAGCAGCCCGCGACTAGCGGGAGTGGCGGGATCGCAGTATTTT; j_gene: TRBJ2-3; abundance: NA; v_gene: TRBV5-4; d_gene: TRBD2
CDR3aa: CASSQDVSWGDNYGYTF; CDR3nt: TGTGCCAGCAGCCAAGACGTCAGCTGGGGGGATAACTATGGCTACACCTTC; j_gene: TRBJ1-2; abundance: NA; v_gene: TRBV4-2; d_gene: NA
CDR3aa: CASGQGTPRAFF; CDR3nt: TGTGCCAGCGGACAGGGGACGCCCAGGGCTTTCTTT; j_gene: TRBJ1-1; abundance: once; v_gene: TRBV6-6; d_gene: TRBD1
CDR3aa: CASSVDAGGYNEQFF; CDR3nt: TGTGCCAGCAGCGTAGATGCGGGGGGGTACAATGAGCAGTTCTTC; j_gene: TRBJ2-1; abundance: NA; v_gene: TRBV9; d_gene: TRBD2
CDR3aa: CASSQAGGLETQYF; CDR3nt: TGTGCCAGCAGTCAAGCGGGAGGTCTGGAGACCCAGTACTTC; j_gene: TRBJ2-5; abundance: NA; v_gene: TRBV28; d_gene: TRBD2
CDR3aa: CASSEDTEGASDTQYF; CDR3nt: TGTGCCAGCAGTGAAGATACAGAGGGAGCGTCGGATACGCAGTATTTT; j_gene: TRBJ2-3; abundance: NA; v_gene: TRBV25-1; d_gene: NA
CDR3aa: CASSTDRGTAKNIQYF; CDR3nt: TGTGCCAGCAGTACGGACAGGGGAACTGCCAAAAACATTCAGTACTTC; j_gene: TRBJ2-4; abundance: NA; v_gene: TRBV27; d_gene: TRBD1
CDR3aa: CSVEGRGGGETQYF; CDR3nt: TGCAGCGTTGAAGGGAGGGGCGGGGGGGAGACCCAGTACTTC; j_gene: TRBJ2-5; abundance: NA; v_gene: TRBV29-1; d_gene: TRBD2
CDR3aa: CASSSIAGAFYEQYF; CDR3nt: TGTGCCAGCAGCTCAATAGCGGGGGCTTTCTACGAGCAGTACTTC; j_gene: TRBJ2-7; abundance: few; v_gene: TRBV28; d_gene: TRBD2
CDR3aa: CASREGAGELFF; CDR3nt: TGCGCCAGCCGCGAGGGGGCCGGGGAGCTGTTTTTT; j_gene: TRBJ2-2; abundance: NA; v_gene: TRBV5-1; d_gene: NA
CDR3aa: CASSIGTLYEQYF; CDR3nt: TGTGCCAGTAGTATCGGGACACTGTACGAGCAGTACTTC; j_gene: TRBJ2-7; abundance: few; v_gene: TRBV19; d_gene: NA
CDR3aa: CASSLGSRGNQPQHF; CDR3nt: TGTGCCAGCAGCTTGGGATCCAGGGGCAATCAGCCCCAGCATTTT; j_gene: TRBJ1-5; abundance: few; v_gene: TRBV7-2; d_gene: NA
CDR3aa: CASSLIGGTGTGELFF; CDR3nt: TGCGCCAGCAGCTTGATCGGAGGGACGGGGACCGGGGAGCTGTTTTTT; j_gene: TRBJ2-2; abundance: NA; v_gene: TRBV5-1; d_gene: NA
CDR3aa: CASSPRQGSNTEAFF; CDR3nt: TGTGCCAGCTCTCCGAGACAGGGATCGAACACTGAAGCTTTCTTT; j_gene: TRBJ1-1; abundance: NA; v_gene: TRBV18; d_gene: TRBD1
CDR3aa: CASKEGRVNVNTEAFF; CDR3nt: TGCGCCAGCAAAGAAGGCAGGGTTAATGTGAACACTGAAGCTTTCTTT; j_gene: TRBJ1-1; abundance: once; v_gene: TRBV5-1; d_gene: NA
CDR3aa: CASSAEKNIQYF; CDR3nt: TGTGCCAGCAGTGCGGAGAAAAACATTCAGTACTTC; j_gene: TRBJ2-4; abundance: NA; v_gene: TRBV6-1; d_gene: NA
CDR3aa: CAWSVTSGSLETQYF; CDR3nt: TGTGCCTGGAGTGTAACTAGCGGGAGTCTGGAGACCCAGTACTTC; j_gene: TRBJ2-5; abundance: NA; v_gene: TRBV30; d_gene: TRBD2
CDR3aa: CASSQEGWGDEQFF; CDR3nt: TGCGCCAGCAGCCAAGAAGGGTGGGGCGATGAGCAGTTCTTC; j_gene: TRBJ2-1; abundance: NA; v_gene: TRBV4-1; d_gene: NA
CDR3aa: CASSRGGTGDYGYTF; CDR3nt: TGTGCCAGCAGCCGAGGAGGGACAGGGGATTATGGCTACACCTTC; j_gene: TRBJ1-2; abundance: once; v_gene: TRBV6-6; d_gene: TRBD1
CDR3aa: CASSSTGGRTEAFF; CDR3nt: TGTGCCAGCAGTTCCACAGGGGGCCGCACTGAAGCTTTCTTT; j_gene: TRBJ1-1; abundance: NA; v_gene: TRBV27; d_gene: TRBD1
CDR3aa: CASSPGTGMNTEAFF; CDR3nt: TGCGCCAGCAGCCCGGGGACAGGGATGAACACTGAAGCTTTCTTT; j_gene: TRBJ1-1; abundance: few; v_gene: TRBV5-1; d_gene: TRBD1
CDR3aa: CASSQAFELYTDTQYF; CDR3nt: TGCGCCAGCAGCCAAGCTTTCGAACTTTACACAGATACGCAGTATTTT; j_gene: TRBJ2-3; abundance: few; v_gene: TRBV4-1; d_gene: NA
CDR3aa: CASSIDSVNTEAFF; CDR3nt: TGTGCCAGCAGTATAGACAGCGTTAACACTGAAGCTTTCTTT; j_gene: TRBJ1-1; abundance: NA; v_gene: TRBV6-6; d_gene: NA
CDR3aa: CASSPQGDGNQPQHF; CDR3nt: TGCGCCAGCAGCCCCCAGGGGGACGGCAATCAGCCCCAGCATTTT; j_gene: TRBJ1-5; abundance: NA; v_gene: TRBV4-1; d_gene: TRBD1
CDR3aa: CSVSAPAATSYEQYF; CDR3nt: TGCAGCGTTAGTGCCCCGGCGGCTACCTCCTACGAGCAGTACTTC; j_gene: TRBJ2-7; abundance: NA; v_gene: TRBV29-1; d_gene: NA
CDR3aa: CASNTNTGTSGRRMVPGELFF; CDR3nt: TGTGCCAGCAATACTAATACCGGGACTAGCGGGAGACGTATGGTGCCCGGGGAGCTGTTTTTT; j_gene: TRBJ2-2; abundance: NA; v_gene: TRBV2; d_gene: TRBD2
CDR3aa: CASSPGAVRNEQFF; CDR3nt: TGTGCCAGCAGCCCAGGGGCGGTACGCAATGAGCAGTTCTTC; j_gene: TRBJ2-1; abundance: NA; v_gene: TRBV7-3; d_gene: NA